Listed below are T cell receptor beta chains from one sample, sequenced in a study of CD8+CD57+ T cells in acquired aplastic anemia. A single record per CDR3 protein comes from TCRdb applying MiXCR to the reads. The table lists 450,000 to 600,000 distinct CDR3 sequences, about a third of them singletons. The specimen sequenced was sorted CD4+, CD8+, or CD8+CD57+ T cells (not recorded which) from PBMCs. All receptors come from a human donor with aplastic anemia. Each CDR3 is given with its conserved first and last residue. A D gene is named only where the DNA matches it firmly. Clone size is not always given. Where it is, it says once, few, many or a class for expanded clones.

D: .
size: many
V: TRBV12-3/TRBV12-4
CDR3: CASSPPIGQHGYTF

D: TRBD1
size: few
V: TRBV3-1
CDR3: CASSRGRGETQYF

D: .
size: .
V: TRBV5-4
CDR3: CASTRTGARTEAFF

D: .
size: once
V: TRBV20-1
CDR3: CSARNPALVNTEAFF

D: .
size: .
V: TRBV27
CDR3: CATAAGDGQPQHF

D: TRBD2
size: many
V: TRBV7-2
CDR3: CASSFSGRDTQYF

D: .
size: .
V: TRBV5-1
CDR3: CASSYAGTSYNEQFF

D: TRBD2
size: .
V: TRBV15
CDR3: CATSRDQRAGARNEQFF

D: .
size: .
V: TRBV24-1
CDR3: CATSEAGPQETQYF

D: .
size: .
V: TRBV2
CDR3: CASSYKDRRNYGYTF

D: .
size: .
V: TRBV4-2
CDR3: CASSQESREETQYF

D: TRBD1
size: few
V: TRBV20-1
CDR3: CSARTGTGVGIYGYTF

D: .
size: many
V: TRBV2
CDR3: CASSDMIVSTDTQYF

D: .
size: many
V: TRBV29-1
CDR3: CSAGRDLREQYF

D: TRBD1
size: .
V: TRBV20-1
CDR3: CSARDMDRATEAFF

D: .
size: .
V: TRBV6-1
CDR3: CASSEGGVEEQFF

D: .
size: .
V: TRBV25-1
CDR3: CASSESTLYNEQFF

D: .
size: .
V: TRBV10-3
CDR3: CAISESSGVGETQYF

D: .
size: .
V: TRBV20-1
CDR3: CSARDLGGSNTGELFF

D: .
size: .
V: TRBV10-3
CDR3: CASAARAGAEAFF

D: .
size: many
V: TRBV7-9
CDR3: CASSPGVGGDTQYF

D: TRBD1
size: many
V: TRBV5-1
CDR3: CASRDRVNSPLHF

D: TRBD1
size: few
V: TRBV5-1
CDR3: CASSRTGNSNQPQHF

D: .
size: many
V: TRBV20-1
CDR3: CSAKVVPNEQYF

D: .
size: many
V: TRBV4-2
CDR3: CASSQDRSPRASPLHF

D: TRBD1
size: few
V: TRBV10-3
CDR3: CASRPRFRDRTSYEQYF

D: .
size: many
V: TRBV20-1
CDR3: CSATSQGITAEQYF

D: TRBD2
size: .
V: TRBV25-1
CDR3: CASSGLAVFYEQYF

D: .
size: many
V: TRBV7-9
CDR3: CASSPQRGPNYGYTF

D: .
size: .
V: TRBV7-6
CDR3: CVQLGPETQYF

D: TRBD2
size: .
V: TRBV25-1
CDR3: CALDRAGGYYEQFF

D: .
size: many
V: TRBV7-8
CDR3: CASSSREMGTQYF